The present entry profiles one T cell receptor beta chain with its context. Its antigen is unidentified. Produced via immunoSEQ multiplex PCR; TCRdb's table is partial and in-frame only. Among 400,000 to 500,000 clones listed, 88% were seen once. This entry comes from a study of Ad26.COV2.S vaccination and SARS-CoV-2 variants. General study findings and limits: Researchers cautioned that TCR breadth and depth analyses may have underestimated total T cell responses. Similar non-spike TCR breadth was observed in recipients of vaccine and of placebo. Vaccinated individuals (as opposed to placebo recipients) had higher spike-specific TCR breadth.

Stated treatment: some 20 received Ad26.COV2.S at low or high dose, single or two shots; five or six received placebo; per-sample allocation not given. Samples were taken on day 63 after the first vaccine or placebo injection. Germline CDR1 SGDLS, CDR2 YYNGEE. The J segment lost 2 bases and the V segment lost 3 bases, leaving 3 bases of the junction unmatched. This CDR3 contains 16 residues. The chain couples TRBV9 to TRBJ2-3; 13 bases map to TRBD2. This receptor was obtained from a person aged 18 to 59 who received the Ad26.COV2.S COVID-19 vaccine or a placebo. The sequencing used peripheral blood, collected in a trial of Ad26.COV2.S vaccine versus placebo. The CDR3 region is CASSGGLAGVTDTQYF. CDR3 DNA: TGTGCCAGCAGCGGTGGACTAGCGGGGGTCACAGATACGCAGTATTTT.